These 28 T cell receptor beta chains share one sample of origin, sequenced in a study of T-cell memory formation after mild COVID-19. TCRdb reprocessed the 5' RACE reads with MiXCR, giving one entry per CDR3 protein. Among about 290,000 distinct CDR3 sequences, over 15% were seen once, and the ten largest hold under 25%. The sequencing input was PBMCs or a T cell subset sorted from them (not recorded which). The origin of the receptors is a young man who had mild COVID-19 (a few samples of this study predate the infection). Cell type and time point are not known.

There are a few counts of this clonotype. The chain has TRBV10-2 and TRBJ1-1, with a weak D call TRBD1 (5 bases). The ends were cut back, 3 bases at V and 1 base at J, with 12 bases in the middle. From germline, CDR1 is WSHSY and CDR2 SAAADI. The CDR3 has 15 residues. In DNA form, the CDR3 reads TGCGCCAGCAGTGATCAGGGCGCGGGGAACACTGAAGCTTTCTTT. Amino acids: CASSDQGAGNTEAFF.

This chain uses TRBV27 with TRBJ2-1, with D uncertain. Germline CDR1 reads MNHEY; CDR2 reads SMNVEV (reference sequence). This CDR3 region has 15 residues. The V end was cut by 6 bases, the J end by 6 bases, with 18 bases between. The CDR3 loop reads CASRPFDGAANEQFF. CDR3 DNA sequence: TGTGCCAGCAGGCCATTTGATGGCGCCGCCAATGAGCAGTTCTTC.

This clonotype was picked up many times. CDR3 sequence (DNA): TGCGCCAGCAGCTTGGACAGGGGACAGTACTTC. It codes for CASSLDRGQYF. V is TRBV5-1 and J is TRBJ2-7; 7 bases map to TRBD1. This CDR3 contains 11 residues. CDR1 and CDR2 (germline): SGHRS, YFSETQ. Trimming took 0 bases from V and 10 from J; bases not matched to a gene: 1.

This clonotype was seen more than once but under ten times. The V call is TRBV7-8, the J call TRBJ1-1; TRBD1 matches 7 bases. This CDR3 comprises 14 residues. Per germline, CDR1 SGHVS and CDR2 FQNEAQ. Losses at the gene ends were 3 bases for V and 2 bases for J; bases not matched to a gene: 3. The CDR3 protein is CASSFRGGNTEAFF. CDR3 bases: TGTGCCAGCAGCTTCAGGGGGGGAAACACTGAAGCTTTCTTT.

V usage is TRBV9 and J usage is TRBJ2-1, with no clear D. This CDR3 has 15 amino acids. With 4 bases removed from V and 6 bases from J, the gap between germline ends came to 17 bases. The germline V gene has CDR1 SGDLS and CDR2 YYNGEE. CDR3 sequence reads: CASSRTPLKSNEQFF. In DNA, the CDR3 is TGTGCCAGCAGCCGTACTCCCTTAAAATCCAATGAGCAGTTCTTC.

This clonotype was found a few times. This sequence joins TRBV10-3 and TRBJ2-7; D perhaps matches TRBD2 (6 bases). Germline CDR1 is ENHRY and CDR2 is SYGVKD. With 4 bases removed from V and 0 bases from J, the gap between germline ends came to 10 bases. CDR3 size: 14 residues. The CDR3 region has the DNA TGTGCCATCAGTGGTGCCGGGAGCTCCTACGAGCAGTACTTC. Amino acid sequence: CAISGAGSSYEQYF.

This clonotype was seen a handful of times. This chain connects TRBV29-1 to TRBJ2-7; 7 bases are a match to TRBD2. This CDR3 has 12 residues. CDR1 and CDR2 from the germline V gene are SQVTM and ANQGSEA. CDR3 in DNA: TGCAGTAGACTTGGGGGGGGCTACGAGCAGTACGTC. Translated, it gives CSRLGGGYEQYV.

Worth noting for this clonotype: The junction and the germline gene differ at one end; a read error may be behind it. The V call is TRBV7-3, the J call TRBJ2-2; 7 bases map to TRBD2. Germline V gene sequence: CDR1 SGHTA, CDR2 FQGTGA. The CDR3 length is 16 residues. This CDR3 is CASSLVLAANTGDLFF. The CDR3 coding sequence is TGTGCCAGCAGCTTAGTCCTAGCGGCGAACACCGGGGATCTGTTTTTT.

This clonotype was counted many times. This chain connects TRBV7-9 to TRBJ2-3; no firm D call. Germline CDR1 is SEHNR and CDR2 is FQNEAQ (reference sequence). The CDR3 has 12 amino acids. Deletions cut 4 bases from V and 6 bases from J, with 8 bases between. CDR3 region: CASSSLGDTQYF. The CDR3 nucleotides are TGTGCCAGCAGCTCCCTGGGGGATACGCAGTATTTT.

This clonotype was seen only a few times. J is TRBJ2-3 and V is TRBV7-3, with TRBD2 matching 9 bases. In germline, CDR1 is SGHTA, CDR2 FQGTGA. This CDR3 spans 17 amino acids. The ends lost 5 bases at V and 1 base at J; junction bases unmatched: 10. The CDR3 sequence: CASSPKGASGGTDTQYF. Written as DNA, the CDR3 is TGTGCCAGCAGCCCTAAAGGGGCTAGCGGGGGCACAGATACGCAGTATTTT.

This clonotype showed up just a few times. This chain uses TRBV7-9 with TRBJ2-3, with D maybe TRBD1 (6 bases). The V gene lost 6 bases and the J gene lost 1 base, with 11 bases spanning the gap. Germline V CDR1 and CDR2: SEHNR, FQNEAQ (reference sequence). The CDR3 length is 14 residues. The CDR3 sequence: CASSGQSGTDTQYF. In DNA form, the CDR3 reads TGTGCCAGCAGTGGACAGTCTGGCACAGATACGCAGTATTTT. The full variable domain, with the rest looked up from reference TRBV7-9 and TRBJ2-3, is DTGVSQNPRHKITKRGQNVTFRCDPISEHNRLYWYRQTLGQGPEFLTYFQNEAQLEKSRLLSDRFSAERPKGSFSTLEIQRTEQGDSAMYLCASSGQSGTDTQYFGPGTRLTVL.

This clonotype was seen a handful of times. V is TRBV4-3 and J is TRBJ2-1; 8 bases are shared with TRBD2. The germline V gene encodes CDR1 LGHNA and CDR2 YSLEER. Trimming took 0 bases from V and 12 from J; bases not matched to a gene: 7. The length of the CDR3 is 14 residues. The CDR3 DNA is TGCGCCAGCAGCCAAGATCGGGGGGGCATTGGGCAGTTCTTC. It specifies CASSQDRGGIGQFF.

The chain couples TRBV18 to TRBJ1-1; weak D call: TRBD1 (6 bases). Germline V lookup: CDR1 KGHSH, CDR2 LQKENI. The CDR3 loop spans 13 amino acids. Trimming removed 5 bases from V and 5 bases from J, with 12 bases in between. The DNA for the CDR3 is TGTGCCAGCTCAAATACAGGGAGGACTGAAGCTTTCTTT. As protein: CASSNTGRTEAFF.

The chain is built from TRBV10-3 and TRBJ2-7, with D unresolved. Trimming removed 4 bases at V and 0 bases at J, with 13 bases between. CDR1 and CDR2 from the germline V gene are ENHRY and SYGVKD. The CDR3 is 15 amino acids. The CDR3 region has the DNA TGTGCCATCAGTGTAGGCGCGAGGAGCTCCTACGAGCAGTACGTC. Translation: CAISVGARSSYEQYV.

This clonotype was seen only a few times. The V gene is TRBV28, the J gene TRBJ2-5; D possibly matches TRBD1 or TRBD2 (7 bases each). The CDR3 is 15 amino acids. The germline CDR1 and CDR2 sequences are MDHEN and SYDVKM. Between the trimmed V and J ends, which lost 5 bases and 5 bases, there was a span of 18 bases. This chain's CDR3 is CASSPTRGGSETQYF. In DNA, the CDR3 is TGTGCCAGCAGTCCTACCAGGGGGGGCAGTGAGACCCAGTACTTC.

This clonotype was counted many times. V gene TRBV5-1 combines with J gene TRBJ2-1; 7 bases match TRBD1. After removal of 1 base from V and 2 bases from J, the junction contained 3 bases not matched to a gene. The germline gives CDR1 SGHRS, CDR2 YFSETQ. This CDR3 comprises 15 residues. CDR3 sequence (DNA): TGCGCCAGCAGCTTGACAGGGGCCACCTACAATGAGCAGTTCTTC. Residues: CASSLTGATYNEQFF.

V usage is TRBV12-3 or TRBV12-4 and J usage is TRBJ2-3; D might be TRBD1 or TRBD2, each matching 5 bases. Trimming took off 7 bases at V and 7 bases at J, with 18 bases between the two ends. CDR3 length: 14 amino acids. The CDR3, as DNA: TGTGCCAGCACCCCCGGGACCGGCCCAAATACGCAGTATTTT. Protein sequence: CASTPGTGPNTQYF.

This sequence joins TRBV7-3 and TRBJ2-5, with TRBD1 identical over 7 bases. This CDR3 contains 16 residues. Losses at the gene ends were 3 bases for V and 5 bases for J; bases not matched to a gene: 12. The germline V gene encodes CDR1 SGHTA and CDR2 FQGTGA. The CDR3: CASSLNWGQPGETQYF. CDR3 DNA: TGTGCCAGCAGCTTGAACTGGGGACAGCCGGGGGAGACCCAGTACTTC.

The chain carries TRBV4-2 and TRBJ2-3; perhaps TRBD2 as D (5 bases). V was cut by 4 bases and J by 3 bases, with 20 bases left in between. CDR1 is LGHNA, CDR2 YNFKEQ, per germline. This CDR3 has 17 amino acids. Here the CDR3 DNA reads TGTGCCAGCAGCCCCTCACCCAAGCGGACTGCGACAGATACGCAGTATTTT. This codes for CASSPSPKRTATDTQYF.

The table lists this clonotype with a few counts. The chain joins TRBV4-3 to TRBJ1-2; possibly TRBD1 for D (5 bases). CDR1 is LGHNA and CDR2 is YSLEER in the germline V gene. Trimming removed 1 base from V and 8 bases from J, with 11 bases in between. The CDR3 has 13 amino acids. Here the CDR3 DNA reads TGCGCCAGCAGCCAAGTGGGGGGGGAAGGCTACACCTTC. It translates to CASSQVGGEGYTF.

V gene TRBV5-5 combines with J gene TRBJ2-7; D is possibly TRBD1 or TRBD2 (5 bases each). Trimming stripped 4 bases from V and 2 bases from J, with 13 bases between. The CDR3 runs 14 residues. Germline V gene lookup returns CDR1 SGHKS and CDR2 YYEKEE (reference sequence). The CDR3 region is CASSPRDGTYEQYV. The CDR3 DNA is TGTGCCAGCAGCCCGAGGGACGGCACCTACGAGCAGTACGTC.

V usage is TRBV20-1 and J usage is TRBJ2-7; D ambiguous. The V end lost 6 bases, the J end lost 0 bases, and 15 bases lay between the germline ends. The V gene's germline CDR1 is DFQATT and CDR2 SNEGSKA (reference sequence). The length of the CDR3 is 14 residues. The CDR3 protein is CSATTWTDSYEQYF. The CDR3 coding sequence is TGCAGTGCAACCACCTGGACGGACTCCTACGAGCAGTACTTC.

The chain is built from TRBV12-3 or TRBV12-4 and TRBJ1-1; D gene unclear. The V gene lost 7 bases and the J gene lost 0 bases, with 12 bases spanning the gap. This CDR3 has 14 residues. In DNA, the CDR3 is TGTGCCAGCACCGTACGGTCGATGAACACTGAAGCTTTCTTT. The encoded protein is CASTVRSMNTEAFF.

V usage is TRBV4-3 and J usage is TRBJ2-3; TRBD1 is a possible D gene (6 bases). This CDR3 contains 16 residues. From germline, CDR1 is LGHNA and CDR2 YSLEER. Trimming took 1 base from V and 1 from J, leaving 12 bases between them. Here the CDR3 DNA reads TGCGCCAGCAGCCAAGCCACAGGGACGGGCACAGATACGCAGTATTTT. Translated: CASSQATGTGTDTQYF.

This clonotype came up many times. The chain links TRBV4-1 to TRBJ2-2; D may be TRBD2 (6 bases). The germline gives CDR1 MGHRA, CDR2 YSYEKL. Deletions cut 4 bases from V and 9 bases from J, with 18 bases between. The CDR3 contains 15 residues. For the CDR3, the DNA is TGCGCCAGCAGCCCAGACCCAGGAGGGCCCCGGGAGCTGTTTTTT. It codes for CASSPDPGGPRELFF.

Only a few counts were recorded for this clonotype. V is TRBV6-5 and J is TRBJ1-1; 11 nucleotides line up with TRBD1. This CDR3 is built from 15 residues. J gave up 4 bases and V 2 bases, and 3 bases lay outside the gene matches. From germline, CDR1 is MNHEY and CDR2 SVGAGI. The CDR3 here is CASSYRTGGGTEAFF. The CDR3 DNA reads TGTGCCAGCAGTTACCGGACAGGGGGCGGCACTGAAGCTTTCTTT.

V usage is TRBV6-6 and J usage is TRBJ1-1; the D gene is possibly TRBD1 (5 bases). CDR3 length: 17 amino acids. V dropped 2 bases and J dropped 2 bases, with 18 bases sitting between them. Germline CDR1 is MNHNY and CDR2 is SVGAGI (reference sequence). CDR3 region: CASSYGGNRDGNTEAFF. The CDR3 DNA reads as TGTGCCAGCAGTTACGGGGGGAATCGGGACGGTAACACTGAAGCTTTCTTT.

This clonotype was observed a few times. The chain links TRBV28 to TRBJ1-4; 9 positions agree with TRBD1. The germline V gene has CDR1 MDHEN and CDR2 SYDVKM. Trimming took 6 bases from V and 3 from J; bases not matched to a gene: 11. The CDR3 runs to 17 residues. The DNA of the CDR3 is TGTGCCAGCAGCGCCGGGACAGGGAGAGAAGCTAATGAAAAACTGTTTTTT. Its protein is CASSAGTGREANEKLFF.